This paragraph covers one T cell receptor beta chain sequence. The data were obtained in a study of OX40 agonist ivuxolimab in advanced cancers. TCRdb keeps only in-frame clones here, not all; method: immunoSEQ multiplex PCR. The data hold under 90,000 clones, with 85% observed a single time. V was shortened by 3 bases and J by 6 bases, with 3 bases between the two germline ends. Germline V lookup: CDR1 MDHEN, CDR2 SYDVKM. The CDR3 is made up of 11 amino acids. The sequence derives from an adult with an advanced solid tumor such as melanoma, head and neck, liver or kidney cancer. The chain is built from TRBV28 and TRBJ1-5; D not certain. The material sequenced was CD4+ or CD8+ T cells sorted from blood, taken in a trial of the OX40 agonist ivuxolimab. This CDR3 reads CASSLSQPQHF. The CDR3 DNA reads TGTGCCAGCAGTTTGAGTCAGCCCCAGCATTTT. Based on the CDR3 plus reference TRBV28 and TRBJ1-5, the full variable domain is DVKVTQSSRYLVKRTGEKVFLECVQDMDHENMFWYRQDPGLGLRLIYFSYDVKMKEKGDIPEGYSVSREKKERFSLILESASTNQTSMYLCASSLSQPQHFGDGTRLSIL.